These T cell receptor beta chains were read from a single sample in a study of blood T cell repertoires in COVID-19. Libraries were prepared by immunoSEQ multiplex PCR; TCRdb keeps only in-frame clonotypes and omits some of them. This sample has over 90,000 clones; 87% occur once, and the top ten carry under 4%. Sequenced input: peripheral blood. These TCRs come from a man over 45 in a cohort sampled during active COVID-19. The CDR3 runs from the conserved cysteine through the conserved F or W. D genes are given only for firm matches. Clone size, where shown, is once, few, many, or a class for clones that have expanded.

V	size	J	D	CDR3	DNA
TRBV9	-	TRBJ1-5	-	CASSVDGINQPQHF	TGTGCCAGCAGCGTAGACGGGATCAATCAGCCCCAGCATTTT
TRBV21-1	-	TRBJ1-1	-	CASIKGPLTEAFF	TGTGCCAGCATCAAGGGGCCACTCACTGAAGCTTTCTTT
TRBV5-4	-	TRBJ1-3	-	CAYWKGRETSGNTIYF	TGTGCCTATTGGAAGGGCAGGGAAACGTCTGGAAACACCATATATTTT
TRBV6-5	-	TRBJ2-5	TRBD2	CASSYSQRGGETQYF	TGTGCCAGCAGTTACTCGCAGCGGGGGGGAGAGACCCAGTACTTC
TRBV11-2	-	TRBJ1-4	TRBD1	CASSRMTGRGEKLFF	TGTGCCAGCAGCCGTATGACAGGGCGTGGAGAAAAACTGTTTTTT
TRBV29-1	-	TRBJ2-1	-	CSVVRVSSYNEQFF	TGCAGCGTTGTGCGCGTAAGCTCCTACAATGAGCAGTTCTTC
TRBV5-1	-	TRBJ2-7	TRBD2	CASSPGGLAGEQYF	TGCGCCAGCAGCCCTGGAGGTCTAGCGGGCGAGCAGTACTTC
TRBV5-4	-	TRBJ1-1	-	CASSQGGSLTEAFF	TGTGCCAGCAGCCAAGGAGGTTCGTTGACTGAAGCTTTCTTT
TRBV3-1/TRBV3-2	-	TRBJ2-5	-	CASSAPPAAQYF	TGTGCCAGCAGCGCCCCCCCGGCGGCCCAGTACTTC
TRBV2	-	TRBJ2-4	TRBD2	CASSQAGAVNIQYF	TGTGCCAGCAGCCAAGCGGGGGCCGTGAACATTCAGTACTTC
TRBV28	-	TRBJ1-6	TRBD1	CASSFQQGANSPLHF	TGTGCCAGCAGTTTCCAGCAGGGGGCAAATTCACCCCTCCACTTT
TRBV6-1	-	TRBJ2-3	TRBD2	CASSEVSGGSDTQYF	TGTGCCAGCAGTGAAGTTAGCGGGGGGTCAGATACGCAGTATTTT
TRBV6-5	-	TRBJ1-1	-	CASLDGMNTEAFF	TGTGCCAGCCTTGACGGGATGAACACTGAAGCTTTCTTT
TRBV1	-	TRBJ2-5	-	CTSSQEGTRSGETQYF	TGCACCAGCAGCCAAGAGGGGACTCGATCTGGAGAGACCCAGTACTTC
TRBV7-9	once	TRBJ2-1	-	CASSGPLGGSYNEQFF	TGTGCCAGCAGCGGGCCTCTGGGTGGCTCCTACAATGAGCAGTTCTTC
TRBV5-6	-	TRBJ2-3	TRBD2	CASSGSGGGTDTQYF	TGTGCCAGCAGCGGTAGCGGGGGGGGCACAGATACGCAGTATTTT
TRBV10-1	-	TRBJ2-5	-	CASSESRGSQETQYF	TGCGCCAGCAGTGAGTCGCGCGGTTCCCAAGAGACCCAGTACTTC
TRBV21-1	-	TRBJ1-1	-	CASSKIGGQLNTEAFF	TGTGCCAGCAGCAAAATCGGGGGGCAGCTGAACACTGAAGCTTTCTTT
TRBV7-3	-	TRBJ2-1	TRBD2	CASSLTGGSYNEQFF	TGTGCCAGCAGCTTGACGGGGGGATCTTACAATGAGCAGTTCTTC
TRBV9	-	TRBJ2-6	-	CASSVVTGAGANVLTF	TGTGCCAGCAGCGTAGTAACGGGGGCTGGGGCCAACGTCCTGACTTTC
TRBV2	-	TRBJ1-2	-	CASSATIVTNYGYTF	TGTGCCAGCAGTGCGACCATCGTGACAAACTATGGCTACACCTTC
TRBV11-3	few	TRBJ2-7	-	CASSSHRVGFEQYF	TGTGCCAGCAGCAGTCACAGGGTAGGATTCGAGCAGTACTTC
TRBV9	-	TRBJ2-5	TRBD2	CASSVAGTGKAGETQYF	TGTGCCAGCAGCGTAGCTGGGACTGGGAAAGCGGGGGAGACCCAGTACTTC
TRBV18	-	TRBJ2-6	TRBD1	CASSPGTGGTGANVLTF	TGTGCCAGCTCACCAGGGACAGGGGGGACCGGGGCCAACGTCCTGACTTTC
TRBV4-3	-	TRBJ1-5	-	CASSQGLNQPQHF	TGCGCCAGCAGCCAGGGACTTAATCAGCCCCAGCATTTT
TRBV29-1	-	TRBJ1-1	TRBD1	CSAANTGGTEAFF	TGCAGCGCTGCGAATACAGGGGGCACTGAAGCTTTCTTT